The rows below give T cell receptor beta chains drawn from one sample of a study of cytomegalovirus exposure and HLA in healthy donors. Only in-frame clones appear in the TCRdb table, and some are missing; sequencing was by immunoSEQ multiplex PCR. The sample holds approximately 170,000 clones; around 77% are singletons and the top ten take 1%. Sequenced material: PBMCs. These receptors were taken from a woman between 40 and 55 years old in good health and CMV-seronegative. CDR3s include the opening cysteine and the closing phenylalanine or tryptophan. The D gene is left open where the match is weak. Some rows have no size entry. The others give once, few or many, or a class for an expanded clone.

CDR3 protein: CASSEQGVGNTIYF
CDR3 DNA: TGTGCCAGCAGTGAGCAAGGGGTAGGAAACACCATATATTTT
CDR3 length: 14
J gene: TRBJ1-3
clone size: few
D gene: .
V gene: TRBV2

CDR3 protein: CASSQFSGYSYNEQFF
CDR3 DNA: TGTGCCAGCAGCCAATTTAGCGGATACTCCTACAATGAGCAGTTCTTC
CDR3 length: 16
J gene: TRBJ2-1
clone size: .
D gene: .
V gene: TRBV9

CDR3 protein: CASTASGSIRDIQYF
CDR3 DNA: TGTGCCAGCACGGCTAGCGGGTCCATCAGGGACATTCAGTACTTC
CDR3 length: 15
J gene: TRBJ2-4
clone size: .
D gene: TRBD2
V gene: TRBV28

CDR3 protein: CASSQGAGVWTEAFF
CDR3 DNA: TGTGCCAGCAGTCAAGGGGCAGGGGTATGGACTGAAGCTTTCTTT
CDR3 length: 15
J gene: TRBJ1-1
clone size: few
D gene: .
V gene: TRBV6-1

CDR3 protein: CASNRDYSSYNEQFF
CDR3 DNA: TGCGCCAGCAACCGCGATTATAGCTCCTACAATGAGCAGTTCTTC
CDR3 length: 15
J gene: TRBJ2-1
clone size: .
D gene: .
V gene: TRBV5-1

CDR3 protein: CASSFSGRTYEQYF
CDR3 DNA: TGTGCCAGCAGTTTTAGCGGGAGGACCTACGAGCAGTACTTC
CDR3 length: 14
J gene: TRBJ2-7
clone size: .
D gene: TRBD2
V gene: TRBV27

CDR3 protein: CASSDRDGGDTQYF
CDR3 DNA: TGTGCCAGTAGTGACCGGGACGGAGGGGATACGCAGTATTTT
CDR3 length: 14
J gene: TRBJ2-3
clone size: .
D gene: .
V gene: TRBV19

CDR3 protein: CASSYGLAGVGDTQYF
CDR3 DNA: TGTGCCAGCAGTTACGGACTAGCGGGAGTTGGAGATACGCAGTATTTT
CDR3 length: 16
J gene: TRBJ2-3
clone size: .
D gene: TRBD2
V gene: TRBV6-6

CDR3 protein: CASSLGRDRVSNEQFF
CDR3 DNA: TGTGCCAGCAGCTTGGGTCGGGACAGGGTGAGCAATGAGCAGTTCTTC
CDR3 length: 16
J gene: TRBJ2-1
clone size: .
D gene: TRBD1
V gene: TRBV5-4

CDR3 protein: CASSNFSGTSKEQYF
CDR3 DNA: TGTGCCAGCAGCAATTTTTCCGGGACATCTAAAGAGCAGTACTTC
CDR3 length: 15
J gene: TRBJ2-7
clone size: once
D gene: .
V gene: TRBV7-9

CDR3 protein: CASSLMTDQPQHF
CDR3 DNA: TGTGCCAGCAGCCTAATGACAGATCAGCCCCAGCATTTT
CDR3 length: 13
J gene: TRBJ1-5
clone size: .
D gene: .
V gene: TRBV11-2

CDR3 protein: CASSSPAGSAYEQYF
CDR3 DNA: TGTGCCAGCAGCTCCCCGGCGGGCTCTGCCTACGAGCAGTACTTC
CDR3 length: 15
J gene: TRBJ2-7
clone size: .
D gene: .
V gene: TRBV11-3

CDR3 protein: CASSPFQGEQYF
CDR3 DNA: TGTGCCAGCAGTCCCTTTCAGGGCGAGCAGTACTTC
CDR3 length: 12
J gene: TRBJ2-7
clone size: few
D gene: .
V gene: TRBV7-2

CDR3 protein: CASSLGTAGATNEKLFF
CDR3 DNA: TGCGCCAGCAGCTTGGGTACAGCTGGTGCAACTAATGAAAAACTGTTTTTT
CDR3 length: 17
J gene: TRBJ1-4
clone size: .
D gene: .
V gene: TRBV5-1

CDR3 protein: CASSLGGQSYGYTF
CDR3 DNA: TGTGCCAGCAGCTTAGGAGGGCAGTCCTATGGCTACACCTTC
CDR3 length: 14
J gene: TRBJ1-2
clone size: .
D gene: .
V gene: TRBV11-3

CDR3 protein: CASIHDGTGTTEAFF
CDR3 DNA: TGTGCCAGCATCCACGATGGGACAGGGACCACTGAAGCTTTCTTT
CDR3 length: 15
J gene: TRBJ1-1
clone size: few
D gene: TRBD1
V gene: TRBV27

CDR3 protein: CASSEAGGFGYEQYF
CDR3 DNA: TGTGCCAGCAGTGAAGCTGGAGGGTTTGGCTACGAGCAGTACTTC
CDR3 length: 15
J gene: TRBJ2-7
clone size: few
D gene: .
V gene: TRBV6-1

CDR3 protein: CASSQGAANEKLFF
CDR3 DNA: TGCGCCAGCAGCCAGGGGGCGGCTAATGAAAAACTGTTTTTT
CDR3 length: 14
J gene: TRBJ1-4
clone size: few
D gene: TRBD1
V gene: TRBV5-1

CDR3 protein: CASSSGRAQYF
CDR3 DNA: TGTGCCAGCAGTTCCGGGAGAGCCCAGTACTTC
CDR3 length: 11
J gene: TRBJ2-5
clone size: .
D gene: .
V gene: TRBV7-3

CDR3 protein: CASGPGGGADTEAFF
CDR3 DNA: TGTGCTAGTGGTCCGGGGGGAGGGGCTGACACTGAAGCTTTCTTT
CDR3 length: 15
J gene: TRBJ1-1
clone size: .
D gene: .
V gene: TRBV12-5

CDR3 protein: CAWSIDNYGYTF
CDR3 DNA: TGTGCCTGGAGTATAGATAACTATGGCTACACCTTC
CDR3 length: 12
J gene: TRBJ1-2
clone size: .
D gene: .
V gene: TRBV30

CDR3 protein: CARTSDRGPYSNQPQHF
CDR3 DNA: TGCGCCAGGACCTCCGACAGGGGGCCTTATAGCAATCAGCCCCAGCATTTT
CDR3 length: 17
J gene: TRBJ1-5
clone size: few
D gene: TRBD1
V gene: TRBV5-1

CDR3 protein: CASSFGLAGANGELFF
CDR3 DNA: TGTGCTAGCAGCTTTGGACTAGCGGGAGCGAACGGGGAGCTGTTTTTT
CDR3 length: 16
J gene: TRBJ2-2
clone size: .
D gene: TRBD2
V gene: TRBV7-7

CDR3 protein: CASSEVRQGGYTF
CDR3 DNA: TGCGCCAGCAGCGAAGTGCGGCAGGGCGGCTACACCTTC
CDR3 length: 13
J gene: TRBJ1-2
clone size: .
D gene: .
V gene: TRBV5-1

CDR3 protein: CASSLGTSGHTDTQYF
CDR3 DNA: TGCGCCAGCAGCTTGGGGACTAGCGGACACACAGATACGCAGTATTTT
CDR3 length: 16
J gene: TRBJ2-3
clone size: .
D gene: TRBD2
V gene: TRBV5-1

CDR3 protein: CASSLENQQGRTEAFF
CDR3 DNA: TGTGCCAGCAGCCTCGAAAACCAACAGGGGCGGACTGAAGCTTTCTTT
CDR3 length: 16
J gene: TRBJ1-1
clone size: .
D gene: TRBD1
V gene: TRBV4-2

CDR3 protein: CATSREGTVNTGELFF
CDR3 DNA: TGTGCCACCAGCAGAGAAGGGACAGTGAACACCGGGGAGCTGTTTTTT
CDR3 length: 16
J gene: TRBJ2-2
clone size: .
D gene: TRBD1
V gene: TRBV15

CDR3 protein: CSVDSEAGGLGETQYF
CDR3 DNA: TGCAGCGTTGATTCTGAGGCGGGAGGCTTGGGAGAGACCCAGTACTTC
CDR3 length: 16
J gene: TRBJ2-5
clone size: .
D gene: TRBD2
V gene: TRBV29-1

CDR3 protein: CASSPPSSTGSQETQYF
CDR3 DNA: TGTGCCAGCTCACCACCATCCTCAACAGGGAGCCAAGAGACCCAGTACTTC
CDR3 length: 17
J gene: TRBJ2-5
clone size: .
D gene: .
V gene: TRBV18

CDR3 protein: CASTETSSAEAFF
CDR3 DNA: TGTGCCAGCACCGAAACAAGTTCCGCTGAAGCTTTCTTT
CDR3 length: 13
J gene: TRBJ1-1
clone size: .
D gene: .
V gene: TRBV6-1

CDR3 protein: CATSREPAGAVTGELFF
CDR3 DNA: TGTGCCACCAGCAGAGAACCAGCGGGAGCGGTGACCGGGGAGCTGTTTTTT
CDR3 length: 17
J gene: TRBJ2-2
clone size: few
D gene: TRBD2
V gene: TRBV15

CDR3 protein: CAGDRGDTEAFF
CDR3 DNA: TGTGCCGGAGACAGGGGGGACACTGAAGCTTTCTTT
CDR3 length: 12
J gene: TRBJ1-1
clone size: few
D gene: .
V gene: TRBV21-1

CDR3 protein: CATSRDGVGGRGEQYF
CDR3 DNA: TGTGCCACCAGCAGAGATGGAGTGGGCGGGAGGGGCGAGCAGTACTTC
CDR3 length: 16
J gene: TRBJ2-7
clone size: .
D gene: TRBD2
V gene: TRBV15

CDR3 protein: CASSATGNEQYF
CDR3 DNA: TGTGCCAGCAGTGCGACAGGGAACGAGCAGTACTTC
CDR3 length: 12
J gene: TRBJ2-7
clone size: .
D gene: TRBD1
V gene: TRBV25-1

CDR3 protein: CASSFERGGRTDTQYF
CDR3 DNA: TGCGCCAGCAGCTTTGAGAGGGGGGGGCGCACAGATACGCAGTATTTT
CDR3 length: 16
J gene: TRBJ2-3
clone size: .
D gene: .
V gene: TRBV5-1

CDR3 protein: CASSLVALGDGYTF
CDR3 DNA: TGTGCCAGCAGTTTGGTGGCCCTCGGGGATGGCTACACCTTC
CDR3 length: 14
J gene: TRBJ1-2
clone size: .
D gene: .
V gene: TRBV28

CDR3 protein: CASSPQGGAEQYF
CDR3 DNA: TGTGCCAGCAGTCCACAGGGGGGAGCCGAGCAGTACTTC
CDR3 length: 13
J gene: TRBJ2-7
clone size: .
D gene: TRBD1
V gene: TRBV28

CDR3 protein: CASSQDLDTRPMLELQYF
CDR3 DNA: TGCGCCAGCAGCCAAGATTTGGACACCCGGCCGATGTTAGAACTGCAGTATTTT
CDR3 length: 18
J gene: TRBJ2-3
clone size: .
D gene: .
V gene: TRBV4-1

CDR3 protein: CASSYGPLAQEQYF
CDR3 DNA: TGTGCCAGCAGTTACGGTCCACTAGCTCAGGAGCAGTACTTC
CDR3 length: 14
J gene: TRBJ2-7
clone size: .
D gene: .
V gene: TRBV6-6

CDR3 protein: CASSPRTVGRELFF
CDR3 DNA: TGTGCCAGCAGCCCTAGGACAGTCGGACGGGAGCTGTTTTTT
CDR3 length: 14
J gene: TRBJ2-2
clone size: .
D gene: .
V gene: TRBV27

CDR3 protein: CASGTSGSSGANVLTF
CDR3 DNA: TGTGCCAGCGGGACTAGCGGGAGTTCTGGGGCCAACGTCCTGACTTTC
CDR3 length: 16
J gene: TRBJ2-6
clone size: .
D gene: TRBD2
V gene: TRBV28

CDR3 protein: CASSYSYAGGYNEQFF
CDR3 DNA: TGTGCCAGCAGTTACTCCTACGCGGGAGGTTACAATGAGCAGTTCTTC
CDR3 length: 16
J gene: TRBJ2-1
clone size: .
D gene: TRBD2
V gene: TRBV6-5

CDR3 protein: CASNSGGESNQPQHF
CDR3 DNA: TGTGCCAGCAACTCAGGGGGCGAAAGCAATCAGCCCCAGCATTTT
CDR3 length: 15
J gene: TRBJ1-5
clone size: .
D gene: TRBD1
V gene: TRBV28

CDR3 protein: CASSDGQGNTREQYF
CDR3 DNA: TGTGCCAGCAGCGACGGACAGGGAAATACTCGCGAGCAGTACTTC
CDR3 length: 15
J gene: TRBJ2-7
clone size: once
D gene: TRBD1
V gene: TRBV11-2

CDR3 protein: CATSRERRAISIYNEQFF
CDR3 DNA: TGTGCCACCAGCAGAGAACGCAGGGCCATCTCGATTTACAATGAGCAGTTCTTC
CDR3 length: 18
J gene: TRBJ2-1
clone size: .
D gene: .
V gene: TRBV15

CDR3 protein: CASSLEVSGELFF
CDR3 DNA: TGCGCCAGCAGCTTGGAGGTTTCCGGGGAGCTGTTTTTC
CDR3 length: 13
J gene: TRBJ2-2
clone size: .
D gene: .
V gene: TRBV5-1